Shown below are 21 T cell receptor beta chains from a single sample sequenced in a study of vaccination effects on CD4 cells after COVID-19. No cognate antigen is known for these TCRs. Produced via immunoSEQ multiplex PCR; TCRdb's table is partial and in-frame only. This table holds more than 25,000 clones, approximately 70% found once. Pools of viral peptides were used by the ViraFEST assay to expand antigen-specific CD4+ T cells ahead of sequencing. Isolation of CD4+ T cells took place after approximately ten days of culture. Vaccination of participants consisted of two doses of either the BNT162b2 or mRNA-1273 vaccine. Sample: CD4+ T cells from PBMCs cultured with HCoV-229E spike peptides, taken after COVID-19 vaccination. Every receptor here comes from a human donor who received a COVID-19 vaccine.

This sequence joins TRBV29-1 and TRBJ2-7; TRBD1 is a possible D gene (6 bases). Germline values: CDR1 SQVTM, CDR2 ANQGSEA. Trimming took off 7 bases at V and 3 bases at J, with 13 bases between the two ends. This CDR3 has 12 residues. Here the CDR3 reads CSALTDSYEQYF. The CDR3 nucleotides read TGCAGCGCCCTGACGGACAGCTACGAGCAGTACTTC.

The chain links TRBV7-9 to TRBJ2-5; D call uncertain. The V and J ends lost 3 bases and 4 bases respectively, with 9 bases between them. From germline, CDR1 is SEHNR and CDR2 FQNEAQ (reference sequence). The CDR3 loop spans 13 amino acids. Here the CDR3 DNA reads TGTGCCAGCAGCTTCGCTGAGAGAGAGACCCAGTACTTC. The encoded protein is CASSFAERETQYF. The full variable domain, with the rest looked up from reference TRBV7-9 and TRBJ2-5, is DTGVSQNPRHKITKRGQNVTFRCDPISEHNRLYWYRQTLGQGPEFLTYFQNEAQLEKSRLLSDRFSAERPKGSFSTLEIQRTEQGDSAMYLCASSFAERETQYFGPGTRLLVL.

This clone was seen a single time. V gene TRBV3-1 (or the pseudogene TRBV3-2) combines with J gene TRBJ2-7; D possibly corresponds to TRBD2 (7 bases). The CDR3 runs 15 residues. Per the germline V gene, CDR1 is LGHDT and CDR2 is YNNKEL (reference sequence). V lost 3 bases, J lost 3 bases, and 15 bases lay in between. In DNA form, the CDR3 reads TGTGCCAGCAGCCATGTAAGGGGGGGGCTCTACGAGCAGTACTTC. This translates into CASSHVRGGLYEQYF.

The V and J genes are TRBV6-5 and TRBJ2-5; TRBD1 matches 7 bases. The ends lost 5 bases at V and 2 bases at J; junction bases unmatched: 5. This CDR3 is built from 14 residues. CDR1 is MNHEY, CDR2 SVGAGI, per germline. The CDR3 spells CASSTGANQETQYF. For the CDR3, the DNA is TGTGCCAGCAGTACAGGGGCTAATCAAGAGACCCAGTACTTC.

In this sample, this clone turned up a few times. The chain has TRBV4-1 and TRBJ2-1; D ambiguous. The ends were cut back, 5 bases at V and 3 bases at J, with 11 bases in the middle. Germline loops: CDR1 MGHRA, CDR2 YSYEKL. The CDR3 spans 14 residues. CDR3 sequence: CASSFEISYNEQFF. The CDR3 coding sequence is TGCGCCAGCAGCTTCGAGATTAGCTACAATGAGCAGTTCTTC.

In nucleotides, the CDR3 is TGTGCCAGTAGTATTAACAGGGACTATGGCTACACCTTC. Protein sequence: CASSINRDYGYTF. The chain is built from TRBV19 and TRBJ1-2; D might be TRBD1 (6 bases). The CDR3 contains 13 residues. Trimming removed 3 bases from V and 3 bases from J, with 8 bases in between. Per the germline V gene, CDR1 is LNHDA and CDR2 is SQIVND (reference sequence).

This clone was counted once. This chain links TRBV6-2 or TRBV6-3 with TRBJ1-2, with D unresolved. This CDR3 spans 12 amino acids. Germline CDR1 and CDR2: MNHEY and SVGEGT. V lost 2 bases and J 1 base, leaving 2 bases between the germline ends. The DNA of the CDR3 is TGTGCCAGCAGTTACGGTAACTATGGCTACACCTTC. This translates into CASSYGNYGYTF.

V usage is TRBV10-3 and J usage is TRBJ2-3, with D possibly being TRBD2 (6 bases). V lost 4 bases to trimming and J lost 0 bases, with 11 bases between them. The CDR3 extends over 15 amino acids. Per germline, CDR1 ENHRY and CDR2 SYGVKD. The CDR3 sequence is CAISGKGLSTDTQYF. For the CDR3, the DNA is TGTGCCATCAGTGGGAAGGGACTGAGCACAGATACGCAGTATTTT.

The rearrangement joins TRBV7-2 to TRBJ1-5, with D uncertain. Germline CDR1 SGHTA, CDR2 FQGNSA. The CDR3 spans 14 residues. V lost 3 bases, J lost 5 bases, and 11 bases lay in between. CDR3 nucleotide sequence: TGTGCCAGCAGCTTTGACCCTGGGGATCAGCCCCAGCATTTT. Encoded protein: CASSFDPGDQPQHF.

The chain links TRBV5-4 to TRBJ1-1, with 8 bases aligning to TRBD1. Trimming at V came to 0 bases and at J to 0 bases, leaving 1 base not matched to a gene. The CDR3 loop spans 15 amino acids. The germline V gene encodes CDR1 SGHNT and CDR2 YYREEE (reference sequence). As DNA, the CDR3 is TGTGCCAGCAGCTTGGGGACAGGGTTGAACACTGAAGCTTTCTTT. Amino acid sequence: CASSLGTGLNTEAFF.

This chain joins TRBV2 and TRBJ2-1; the match to TRBD2 covers 13 bases. This CDR3 comprises 18 residues. Trimming removed 7 bases from V and 4 bases from J; junction bases left unmatched: 13. CDR1 SNHLY and CDR2 FYNNEI come from the germline V gene. The CDR3 region has the DNA TGTGCCAGCACCGCAAGGACTAGCGGGGGCCCAAGGTACAATGAGCAGTTCTTC. Encoded protein: CASTARTSGGPRYNEQFF.

The chain recombines TRBV27 with TRBJ1-2; 8 nucleotides match TRBD1. The length of the CDR3 is 18 residues. V trimming: 2 bases; J trimming: 4 bases; junction bases outside the gene matches: 15. The germline V gene has CDR1 MNHEY and CDR2 SMNVEV (reference sequence). The CDR3 sequence: CASSLLYRGRGLTYGYTF. The CDR3, as DNA: TGTGCCAGCAGTTTACTGTACCGGGGCAGGGGGCTAACCTATGGCTACACCTTC.

The chain couples TRBV3-1 (or the pseudogene TRBV3-2) to TRBJ2-5; 7 bases fit TRBD2. Germline V CDR1 and CDR2: LGHDT, YNNKEL (reference sequence). Unmatched junction bases numbered 8, after V lost 1 base and J lost 0 bases. The CDR3 covers 17 residues. The CDR3 region is CASSQVGLGGHQETQYF. Written as DNA, the CDR3 is TGTGCCAGCAGCCAAGTCGGGCTGGGAGGGCACCAAGAGACCCAGTACTTC.

The rearrangement links TRBV7-9 to TRBJ1-2; 7 bases fit TRBD1. The CDR3 spans 14 residues. Germline assignment: CDR1 SEHNR and CDR2 FQNEAQ (reference sequence). V lost 1 base, J lost 3 bases, and 2 bases stayed unmatched. The CDR3 nucleotides are TGTGCCAGCAGCTTAGGGCAGGGGGACTATGGCTACACCTTC. Translated: CASSLGQGDYGYTF.

J is TRBJ1-6 and V is TRBV5-1, with 8 bases identical to TRBD1. Trimming removed 0 bases from V and 8 bases from J; junction bases left unmatched: 4. Germline-derived CDR1 and CDR2 are SGHRS and YFSETQ. CDR3 length: 15 amino acids. In DNA, the CDR3 is TGCGCCAGCAGCTTGGAGGGACAGGACTATTCACCCCTCCACTTT. Protein sequence: CASSLEGQDYSPLHF.

The J gene is TRBJ1-2, the V gene TRBV11-2; TRBD1 matches 7 bases. The V and J ends lost 6 bases and 4 bases, in that order; junction bases with no gene match: 8. The V gene's germline CDR1 is SGHAT and CDR2 FQNNGV. The CDR3 sequence is 14 residues long. The CDR3 is CASSEQGSGYGYTF. For the CDR3, the DNA is TGTGCCAGCAGTGAACAGGGGTCAGGCTATGGCTACACCTTC.

The rearrangement uses TRBV4-1 and TRBJ1-4; D not certain. Germline values: CDR1 MGHRA, CDR2 YSYEKL. The CDR3 length is 14 residues. V lost 3 bases to trimming and J lost 4 bases, with 9 bases between them. This CDR3 reads CASSQAFFNEKLFF. For the CDR3, the DNA is TGCGCCAGCAGCCAGGCCTTTTTTAATGAAAAACTGTTTTTT.

The chain couples TRBV7-7 to TRBJ2-3; TRBD2 matches at 10 bases. CDR3 length: 15 amino acids. V lost 5 bases, J lost 5 bases, and 7 bases stayed unmatched. Germline CDR1 reads SSHAT; CDR2 reads FNYEAQ (reference sequence). This CDR3 is CASSPGRTSGDTQYF. CDR3 sequence (DNA): TGTGCCAGCAGCCCCGGACGGACTAGCGGAGATACGCAGTATTTT.

The V gene is TRBV28, the J gene TRBJ1-1; TRBD1 is a possible D gene (6 bases). This CDR3 contains 17 residues. Germline V gene data show CDR1 as MDHEN and CDR2 as SYDVKM. Trimming removed 6 bases from V and 1 base from J, with 21 bases in between. The CDR3 protein is CASRATTGQTGNTEAFF. The CDR3 coding sequence is TGTGCCAGCAGAGCGACTACCGGTCAGACAGGGAACACTGAAGCTTTCTTT.

This clone was counted a single time. The chain has TRBV15 and TRBJ1-4, with TRBD1 matching 10 bases. V was clipped by 1 base and J by 6 bases; unmatched bases: 2. Germline V lookup: CDR1 LNHNV, CDR2 YYDKDF (reference sequence). The CDR3 is made up of 15 amino acids. The CDR3 spells CATSRAGTGDEKLFF. CDR3 in DNA: TGTGCCACCAGCAGAGCCGGGACAGGGGATGAAAAACTGTTTTTT. The full variable domain, in which reference TRBV15 and TRBJ1-4 provide the parts outside the CDR3, is DAMVIQNPRYQVTQFGKPVTLSCSQTLNHNVMYWYQQKSSQAPKLLFHYYDKDFNNEADTPDNFQSRRPNTSFCFLDIRSPGLGDTAMYLCATSRAGTGDEKLFFGSGTQLSVL.

This rearrangement joins TRBV5-1 to TRBJ2-5; possibly TRBD2 for D (6 bases). CDR1 SGHRS and CDR2 YFSETQ come from the germline V gene. Trimming shortened V by 4 bases and J by 3 bases, and 10 bases separated the two germline ends. This CDR3 is 13 amino acids long. The CDR3 sequence: CASSPTGEETQYF. The CDR3 DNA reads TGCGCCAGCAGCCCTACGGGGGAAGAGACCCAGTACTTC.